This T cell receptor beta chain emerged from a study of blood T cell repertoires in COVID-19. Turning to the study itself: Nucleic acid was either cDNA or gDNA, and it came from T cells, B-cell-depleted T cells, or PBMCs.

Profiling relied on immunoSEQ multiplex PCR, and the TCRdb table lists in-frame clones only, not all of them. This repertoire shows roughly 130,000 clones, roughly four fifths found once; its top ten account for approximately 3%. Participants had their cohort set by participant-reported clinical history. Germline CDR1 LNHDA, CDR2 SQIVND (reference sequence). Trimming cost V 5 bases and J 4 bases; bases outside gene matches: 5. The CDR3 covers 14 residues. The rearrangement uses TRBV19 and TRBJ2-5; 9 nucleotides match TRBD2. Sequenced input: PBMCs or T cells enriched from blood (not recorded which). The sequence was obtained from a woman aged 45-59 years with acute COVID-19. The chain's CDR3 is CASSFSGSAETQYF. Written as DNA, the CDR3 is TGTGCCAGTAGTTTTAGCGGGAGCGCAGAGACCCAGTACTTC.